Below are 11 T cell receptor beta chains sequenced from a single sample in a study of CD8 T cells in Susac syndrome. RNA amounts of roughly 0.5 to 1 ug underwent reverse transcription with random hexamers. TCRdb re-called the immunoSEQ multiplex PCR reads through MiXCR, storing one row per CDR3 protein. Among about 200,000 distinct CDR3 sequences listed, around 90% were seen once. The source material was CD4+ T cells from PBMCs. These receptors were collected from a human donor with Susac syndrome.

The V gene is TRBV12-3 or TRBV12-4, the J gene TRBJ2-6, with TRBD2 matching over 13 bases. V lost 7 bases, J lost 2 bases, and 5 bases stayed unmatched. CDR3 size: 17 residues. The DNA of the CDR3 is TGTGCCAGCACCACCGGACTAGCGGGAGCTGGGGCCAACGTCCTGACTTTC. Translation: CASTTGLAGAGANVLTF.

The V call is TRBV20-1, the J call TRBJ2-5; a possible D gene is TRBD2 (8 bases). Per germline, CDR1 DFQATT and CDR2 SNEGSKA (reference sequence). The CDR3 totals 16 residues. V lost 4 bases and J 1 base, leaving 19 bases between the germline ends. This CDR3 reads CSATGGTAIFQETQYF. The CDR3, as DNA: TGCAGTGCTACGGGGGGGACAGCTATTTTCCAAGAGACCCAGTACTTC.

The rearrangement links TRBV6-1 to TRBJ1-5; no firm D call. Trimming took off 6 bases at V and 3 bases at J, with 18 bases between the two ends. Germline-derived CDR1 and CDR2 are MNHNS and SASEGT. This CDR3 spans 16 amino acids. CDR3 nucleotide sequence: TGTGCCAGCAGCCGCGAACTGGGGATCTCCAATCAGCCCCAGCATTTT. This gives the protein CASSRELGISNQPQHF.

The rearrangement links TRBV30 to TRBJ2-3; 8 nucleotides align to TRBD1. This CDR3 contains 15 residues. The junction had 8 bases not matched to a gene; V was cut back by 3 bases and J by 3 bases. Germline loops: CDR1 GTSNPN, CDR2 SVGIG (reference sequence). This CDR3 reads CAWSGRTGFTDTQYF. CDR3 DNA: TGTGCCTGGAGCGGTCGGACAGGGTTTACAGATACGCAGTATTTT.

This chain connects TRBV2 to TRBJ2-3, with 9 nucleotides matching TRBD2. The CDR3 spans 17 residues. J lost 2 bases, V lost 2 bases, and 8 bases had no gene match. In germline, CDR1 is SNHLY, CDR2 FYNNEI. The CDR3 sequence: CASSENVLAGSTDTQYF. The CDR3 bases are TGTGCCAGCAGTGAAAATGTCCTAGCGGGGTCCACAGATACGCAGTATTTT.

This clonotype was observed a single time. CDR3 coding DNA: TGTGCCAGCAGTTTATCGACAGTTAGACGGGAAAAACTGTTTTTT. Its protein is CASSLSTVRREKLFF. This chain uses TRBV27 with TRBJ1-4, with a possible D match to TRBD1 (5 bases). The CDR3 sequence is 15 residues long. Germline V gene lookup returns CDR1 MNHEY and CDR2 SMNVEV (reference sequence). The V and J ends lost 0 bases and 8 bases respectively, with 13 bases between them.

V usage is TRBV30 and J usage is TRBJ2-3; no clear D. The V end lost 3 bases, the J end lost 3 bases, and 13 bases lay between the germline ends. The CDR3 has 14 amino acids. Germline V lookup: CDR1 GTSNPN, CDR2 SVGIG (reference sequence). The CDR3 spells CAWRRTVGTDTQYF. The CDR3 bases are TGTGCCTGGAGAAGAACGGTGGGGACAGATACGCAGTATTTT.

V usage is TRBV5-6 and J usage is TRBJ2-7; D might be TRBD1 (6 bases). V shed 2 bases and J shed 3 bases, with 12 bases lying between them. Per the germline V gene, CDR1 is SGHDT and CDR2 is YYEEEE. This CDR3 contains 14 residues. The CDR3 DNA reads as TGTGCCAGCAGCTTACCTACAGGGAACTACGAGCAGTACTTC. It encodes CASSLPTGNYEQYF.

The V gene is TRBV2, the J gene TRBJ2-1; 9 nucleotides align to TRBD1. Germline assignment: CDR1 SNHLY and CDR2 FYNNEI. The CDR3 has 13 residues. The J segment lost 2 bases and the V segment lost 11 bases, leaving 4 bases of the junction unmatched. The CDR3 is CASGTGPYNEQFF. The CDR3 DNA follows: TGTGCCTCCGGGACAGGGCCCTACAATGAGCAGTTCTTC.

The chain employs TRBV20-1 and TRBJ1-4, with D unresolved. V gave up 5 bases and J gave up 7 bases, with 14 bases separating them. Germline V lookup: CDR1 DFQATT, CDR2 SNEGSKA (reference sequence). The CDR3 loop spans 13 amino acids. The CDR3, as DNA: TGCAGTGCTTCCACGGGGAGAGGTGAAAAACTGTTTTTT. It specifies CSASTGRGEKLFF.

The chain has TRBV4-1 and TRBJ2-2; TRBD2 matches at 8 bases. Germline V CDR1 and CDR2: MGHRA, YSYEKL. The trim removed 6 bases at V and 2 bases at J, leaving 8 bases unmatched. This CDR3 region has 16 residues. This CDR3 is CASRPPGLVNTGELFF. For the CDR3, the DNA is TGCGCCAGCAGGCCACCGGGACTAGTTAACACCGGGGAGCTGTTTTTT.